This is a list of T cell receptor beta chains from one sample in a study of control samples from healthy donors and cancer patients. Sequencing used immunoSEQ multiplex PCR; TCRdb keeps in-frame clones, though not all of them. This table holds about 98,000 clones, more than 75% found once. Material: blood. The receptors were sampled from a man aged 60-69 years in good health. CDR3s include the opening cysteine and the closing phenylalanine or tryptophan. Some rows mark clone size as missing; the rest say once, few, many or name a class of expanded clone.

cdr3_aa	v_call	j_call	clone_size
CATSDLSGGGADTQYF	TRBV24-1	TRBJ2-3	-
CASSSTSEGGDTQYF	TRBV6-4	TRBJ2-3	few
CATRTGANTGELFF	TRBV6-6	TRBJ2-2	-
CASSREPGQGLRLAKNIQYF	TRBV3-1/TRBV3-2	TRBJ2-4	once
CASTRPGIGLYEQYF	TRBV5-5	TRBJ2-7	-
CASRHRVVATDTQYF	TRBV6-5	TRBJ2-3	-
CASSLGAPGSADTQYF	TRBV7-3	TRBJ2-3	-
CASSFPTGNTIYF	TRBV28	TRBJ1-3	-
CASHGQENSPLHF	TRBV25-1	TRBJ1-6	-
CAWKILRTETQYF	TRBV30	TRBJ2-5	few
CASHLAGGYNEQFF	TRBV28	TRBJ2-1	-
CASSLGGHQPQHF	TRBV4-2	TRBJ1-5	-
CASSAGTPSNQPQHF	TRBV19	TRBJ1-5	-
CASSEDRGGDTQYF	TRBV5-1	TRBJ2-3	-
CASSATTYEQYF	TRBV13	TRBJ2-7	-
CASSFGQGGEKLFF	TRBV7-9	TRBJ1-4	-
CASAPRERSGYTF	TRBV10-1	TRBJ1-2	-
CASSRPGNTGELFF	TRBV25-1	TRBJ2-2	-
CASSGTGLETGELFF	TRBV5-4	TRBJ2-2	-
CASRGTGVNSPLHF	TRBV2	TRBJ1-6	few
CAWSVQVEGLRYF	TRBV30	TRBJ2-7	-
CASSFREQFF	TRBV12-3/TRBV12-4	TRBJ2-1	-
CATSRVEYLSNQPQHF	TRBV15	TRBJ1-5	-
CASKEGPRLNSPLHF	TRBV5-1	TRBJ1-6	-
CASSLSSKNTQYF	TRBV28	TRBJ2-3	once
CASSLAGTGNTEAFF	TRBV28	TRBJ1-1	-
CASSPTGETQYF	TRBV18	TRBJ2-5	-
CASSDQGFNEKLFF	TRBV27	TRBJ1-4	-
CAWSVLGNEQFF	TRBV30	TRBJ2-1	few
CASSLGQVTYEQYF	TRBV3-1/TRBV3-2	TRBJ2-7	-
CASSFRQGATGELFF	TRBV5-1	TRBJ2-2	-
CASSFPTDTQYF	TRBV11-2	TRBJ2-3	-
CASRMAALGPSYEQYF	TRBV27	TRBJ2-7	-
CASSGVGLHEKLFF	TRBV27	TRBJ1-4	-
CASSPQPGLAGYEQYF	TRBV27	TRBJ2-7	few
CASSTRGGTEAFF	TRBV5-8	TRBJ1-1	-
CASSPRGGLVLGETQYF	TRBV7-8	TRBJ2-5	-
CASSLGGNTEAFF	TRBV12-3/TRBV12-4	TRBJ1-1	few
CASSGSKYNEQFF	TRBV27	TRBJ2-1	few
CASSYPADPSYGYTF	TRBV7-8	TRBJ1-2	few
CAIKSTGAKVNYGYTF	TRBV10-3	TRBJ1-2	-
CASSVRGAPQFF	TRBV9	TRBJ2-1	medium-sized
CASSYGMMNTEAFF	TRBV6-5	TRBJ1-1	-
CASSSSARHVYEQYF	TRBV19	TRBJ2-7	-
CASNRDGYGYTF	TRBV6-5	TRBJ1-2	-
CASSRGQGTNEKLFF	TRBV7-8	TRBJ1-4	-
CASSPGGFDYEQYF	TRBV11-3	TRBJ2-7	-
CASSQARGGNTEAFF	TRBV4-1	TRBJ1-1	-
CASSFSSGRGNTGELFF	TRBV5-4	TRBJ2-2	-
CASPNGQEYSYEQYF	TRBV10-2	TRBJ2-7	-
CASSYTDTQYF	TRBV2	TRBJ2-3	-
CASSLYRDSSYEQYF	TRBV7-2	TRBJ2-7	-
CASSLAPGGGQPQHF	TRBV7-8	TRBJ1-5	-
CASNTGGGQPQHF	TRBV2	TRBJ1-5	-